This T cell receptor (beta chain) stems from a study of T cells after yellow fever vaccination. The 5'RACE template-switching step produced TCR cDNA and added a universal primer site and UMIs. TCRdb itself ran the 5' RACE reads through MiXCR, one entry per CDR3 protein. Here the sample spans about 250,000 distinct CDR3 sequences, about 3.9% being singletons. In this sample, this clonotype turned up many times. This CDR3 is built from 14 residues. Germline-derived CDR1 and CDR2 are SEHNR and FQNEAQ (reference sequence). With 0 bases removed from V and 3 bases from J, the gap between germline ends came to 6 bases.

The chain is built from TRBV7-9 and TRBJ2-1; D not resolved. The sequencing here drew on PBMCs, taken 15 days after the yellow fever booster vaccination. This clonotype was obtained from a man aged 18 to 30 who received the YFV17D yellow fever vaccine. The CDR3 region has the DNA TGTGCCAGCAGCTTAGCGGCCAGCTACAATGAGCAGTTCTTC. Translation: CASSLAASYNEQFF.